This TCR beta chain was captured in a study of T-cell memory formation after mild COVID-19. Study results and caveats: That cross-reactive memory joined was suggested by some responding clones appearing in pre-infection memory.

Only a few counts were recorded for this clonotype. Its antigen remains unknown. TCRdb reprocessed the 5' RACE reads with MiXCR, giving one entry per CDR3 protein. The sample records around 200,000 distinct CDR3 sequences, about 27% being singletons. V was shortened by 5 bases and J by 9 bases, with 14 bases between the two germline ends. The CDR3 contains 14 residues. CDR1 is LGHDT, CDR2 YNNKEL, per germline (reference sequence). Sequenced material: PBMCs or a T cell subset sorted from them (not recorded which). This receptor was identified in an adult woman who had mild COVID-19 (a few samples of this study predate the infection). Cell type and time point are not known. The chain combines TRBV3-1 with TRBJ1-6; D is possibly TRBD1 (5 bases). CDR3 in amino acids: CASSTTEGSSPLHF. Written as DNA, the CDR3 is TGTGCCAGCAGCACGACAGAGGGGAGTTCACCCCTCCACTTT.